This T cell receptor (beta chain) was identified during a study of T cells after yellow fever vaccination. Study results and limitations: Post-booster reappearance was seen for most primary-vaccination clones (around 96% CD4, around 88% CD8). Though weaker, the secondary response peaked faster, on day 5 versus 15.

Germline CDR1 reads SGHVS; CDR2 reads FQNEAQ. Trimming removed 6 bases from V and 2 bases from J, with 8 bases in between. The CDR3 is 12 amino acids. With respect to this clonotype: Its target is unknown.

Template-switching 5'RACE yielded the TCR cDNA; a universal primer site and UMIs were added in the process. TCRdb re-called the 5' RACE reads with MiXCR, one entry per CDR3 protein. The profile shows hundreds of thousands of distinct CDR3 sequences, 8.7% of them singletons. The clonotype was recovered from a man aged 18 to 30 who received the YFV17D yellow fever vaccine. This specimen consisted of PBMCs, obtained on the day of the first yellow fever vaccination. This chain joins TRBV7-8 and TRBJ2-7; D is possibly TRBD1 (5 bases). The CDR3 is CASRSDTYEQYF. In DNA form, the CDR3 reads TGTGCCAGCAGATCGGACACCTACGAGCAGTACTTC. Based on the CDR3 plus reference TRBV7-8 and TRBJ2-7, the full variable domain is GAGVSQSPRYKVAKRGQDVALRCDPISGHVSLFWYQQALGQGPEFLTYFQNEAQLDKSGLPSDRFFAERPEGSVSTLKIQRTQQEDSAVYLCASRSDTYEQYFGPGTRLTVT.